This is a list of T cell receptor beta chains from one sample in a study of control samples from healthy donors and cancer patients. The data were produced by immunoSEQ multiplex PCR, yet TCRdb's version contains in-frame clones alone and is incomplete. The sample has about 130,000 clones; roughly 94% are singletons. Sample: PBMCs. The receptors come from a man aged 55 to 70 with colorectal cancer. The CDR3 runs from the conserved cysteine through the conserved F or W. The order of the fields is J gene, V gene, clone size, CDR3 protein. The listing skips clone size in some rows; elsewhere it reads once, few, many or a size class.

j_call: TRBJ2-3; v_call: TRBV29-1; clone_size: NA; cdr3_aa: CSVASTGDTQYF
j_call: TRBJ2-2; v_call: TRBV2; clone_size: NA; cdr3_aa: CASRDRTANTGELFF
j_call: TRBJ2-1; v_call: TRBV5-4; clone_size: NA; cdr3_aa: CASSLGAVNEQFF
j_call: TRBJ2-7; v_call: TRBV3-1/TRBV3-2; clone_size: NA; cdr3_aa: CASSQGASGGRQYF
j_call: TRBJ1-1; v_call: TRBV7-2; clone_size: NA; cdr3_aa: CASSPRNTEAFF
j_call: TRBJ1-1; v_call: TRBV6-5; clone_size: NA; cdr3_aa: CASQDRGLIGAFF
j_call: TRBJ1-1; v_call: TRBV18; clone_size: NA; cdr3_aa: CASAGQENTEAFF
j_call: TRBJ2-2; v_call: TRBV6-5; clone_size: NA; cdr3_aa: CASSYSSGVTGELFF
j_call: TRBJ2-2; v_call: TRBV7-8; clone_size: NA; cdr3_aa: CASSLAEGVDGTGELFF
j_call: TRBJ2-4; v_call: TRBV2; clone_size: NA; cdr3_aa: CASSEAGAGKNIQYF
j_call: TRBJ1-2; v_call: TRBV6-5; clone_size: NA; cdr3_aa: CASSYRGYGYTF
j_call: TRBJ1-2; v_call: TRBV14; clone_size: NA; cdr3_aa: CASSQGTDGGYTF
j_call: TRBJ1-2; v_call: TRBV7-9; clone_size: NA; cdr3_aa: CASSLGRGYGYTF
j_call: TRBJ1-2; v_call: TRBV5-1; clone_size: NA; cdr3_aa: CASSNWGGTLNYGYTF
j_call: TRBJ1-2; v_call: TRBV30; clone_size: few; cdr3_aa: CAWISTGILYGYTF
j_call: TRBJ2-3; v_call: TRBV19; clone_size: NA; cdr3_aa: CASSMDAGADTQYF
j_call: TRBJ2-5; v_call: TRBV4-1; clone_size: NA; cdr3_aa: CASSQDAGTQETQYF
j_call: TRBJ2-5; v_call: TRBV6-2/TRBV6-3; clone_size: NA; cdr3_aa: CASSYYGGVRETQYF
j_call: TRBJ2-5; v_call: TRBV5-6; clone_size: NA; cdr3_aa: CASSLQQGRLGTQYF
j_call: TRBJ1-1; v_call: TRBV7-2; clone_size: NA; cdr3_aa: CASSGQGATEAFF
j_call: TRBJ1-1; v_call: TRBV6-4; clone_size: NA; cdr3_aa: CASREGWNTEAFF
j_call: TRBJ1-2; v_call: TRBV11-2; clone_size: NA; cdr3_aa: CASSSRTSSF
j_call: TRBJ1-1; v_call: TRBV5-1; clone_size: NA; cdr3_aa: CASSPAANTEAFF
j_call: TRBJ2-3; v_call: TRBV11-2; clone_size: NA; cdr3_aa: CASSLEEAGGLDTQYF
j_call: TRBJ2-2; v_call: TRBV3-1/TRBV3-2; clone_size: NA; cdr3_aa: CASSQVIGGHGELFF
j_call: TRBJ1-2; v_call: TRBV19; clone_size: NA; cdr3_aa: CASSKSRLTGIGNYGYTF
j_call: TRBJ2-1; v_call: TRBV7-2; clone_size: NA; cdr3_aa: CASSLGRDEQFF
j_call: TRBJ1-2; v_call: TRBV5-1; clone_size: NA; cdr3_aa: CASSLGTGYGYTF
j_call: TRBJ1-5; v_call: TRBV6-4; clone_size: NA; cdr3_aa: CASSDSMTGHNQPQHF
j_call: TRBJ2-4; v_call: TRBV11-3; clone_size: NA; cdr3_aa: CASSRTGMGIQYF
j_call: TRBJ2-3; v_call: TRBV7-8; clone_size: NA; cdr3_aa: CASSLAPRPSTSTDTQYF
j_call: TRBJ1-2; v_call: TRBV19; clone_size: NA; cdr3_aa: CASSIGTGPYGYTF
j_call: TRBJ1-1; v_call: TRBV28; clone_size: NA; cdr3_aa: CASSLTGRRTEAFF
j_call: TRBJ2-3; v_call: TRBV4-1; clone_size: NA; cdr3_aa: CASSQDSNRLSSTDTQYF
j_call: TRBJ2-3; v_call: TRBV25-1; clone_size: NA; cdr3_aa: CASSYMGTDTQYF
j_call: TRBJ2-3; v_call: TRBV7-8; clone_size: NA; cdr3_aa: CASGQTTGSTDTQYF
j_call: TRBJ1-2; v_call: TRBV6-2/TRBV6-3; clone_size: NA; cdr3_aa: CASSQPASSDGYTF
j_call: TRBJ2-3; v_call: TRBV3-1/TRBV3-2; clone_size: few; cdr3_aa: CASSPDSTVDTQYF
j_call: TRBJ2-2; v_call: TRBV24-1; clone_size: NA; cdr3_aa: CATRSVGTGYNTGELFF
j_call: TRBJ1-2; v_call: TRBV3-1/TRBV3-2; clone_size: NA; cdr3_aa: CASSHDILRTGFYGYTF
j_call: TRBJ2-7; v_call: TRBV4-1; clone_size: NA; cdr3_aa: CASSQDSTGEGYEQYF
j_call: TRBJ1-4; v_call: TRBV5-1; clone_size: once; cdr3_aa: CASSLEGRGEKLFF
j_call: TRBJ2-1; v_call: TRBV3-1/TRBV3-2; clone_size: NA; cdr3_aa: CASSQEDSPRTNEQFF
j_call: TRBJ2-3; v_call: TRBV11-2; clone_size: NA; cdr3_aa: CASSLVPAGSTDTQYF
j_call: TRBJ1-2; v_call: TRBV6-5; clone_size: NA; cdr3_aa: CASSYSRRQANYGYTF
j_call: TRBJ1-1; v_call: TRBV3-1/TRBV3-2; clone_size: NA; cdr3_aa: CASSRRGAGTEAFF
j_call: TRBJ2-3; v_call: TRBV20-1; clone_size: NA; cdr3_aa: CSASRKRGGPDTQYF
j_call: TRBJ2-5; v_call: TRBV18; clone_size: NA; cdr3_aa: CASSPEGRETQYF
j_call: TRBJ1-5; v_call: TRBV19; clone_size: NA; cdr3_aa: CASSLQGDQPQHF
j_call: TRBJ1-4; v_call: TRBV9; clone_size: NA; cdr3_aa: CASSVRDGQGATNEKLFF
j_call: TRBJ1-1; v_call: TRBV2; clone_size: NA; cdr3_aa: CASSKALSNTEAFF
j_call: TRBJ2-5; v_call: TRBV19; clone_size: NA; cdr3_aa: CASRTTSGEETQYF
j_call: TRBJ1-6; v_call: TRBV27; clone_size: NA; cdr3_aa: CASSWDSRNSPLHF
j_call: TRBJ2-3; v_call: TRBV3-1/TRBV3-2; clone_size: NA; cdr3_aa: CASGPRLGRGGKDTQYF
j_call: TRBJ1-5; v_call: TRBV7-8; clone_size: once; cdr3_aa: CASSLGTDFVQPQHF